This TCR beta chain is from a study of T cell repertoires in cytomegalovirus infection. Study context: Public TCR beta signatures indicated both CMV infection and matching HLA type. Whole-study findings and limits: CMV carriers having the relevant HLA were flagged by cumulative public TCR beta family frequency. The ex vivo response showed dominance by HLA-C-restricted CMV-specific TCR beta clonotypes.

TCRdb passed the reads through MiXCR, listing each CDR3 protein once. The profile shows roughly 230,000 distinct CDR3 sequences, about 18% of them singletons. Trimming at V came to 3 bases and at J to 1 base, leaving 1 base not matched to a gene. The CDR3 has 15 amino acids. Germline-derived CDR1 and CDR2 are DFQATT and SNEGSKA (reference sequence). Note on this clonotype: Its antigen is unidentified.

The chain recombines TRBV20-1 with TRBJ2-1, with 12 bases identical to TRBD2. Sequenced input: CD8+ T cells from PBMCs. This sequence was found in a human donor in good health (CMV status not recorded). Some clones in this sample may be carry-over from other donors' samples. CDR3 residues: CSASGTSGSYNEQFF. The CDR3 DNA is TGCAGTGCTAGTGGGACTAGCGGGTCCTACAATGAGCAGTTCTTC.